Reported below is one TCR beta chain. Its target is not known. This CDR3 has 15 amino acids. The V end was cut by 0 bases, the J end by 4 bases, with 13 bases between. Germline V gene data show CDR1 as ENHRY and CDR2 as SYGVKD. These data belong to a study of chemoradiotherapy in HPV16-positive cancers. Study-level information: Candidate HPV-specific T-cell clones and common TCR motifs came from functional assays in two HPV16-positive patients. General study points: During treatment, candidate HPV-specific clones and E7-related motifs expanded in tumor. For HPV16-positive patients, expanding HPV-responsive T cells associated with longer recurrence-free survival.

The method was immunoSEQ multiplex PCR; TCRdb's version includes in-frame clones alone and lacks a portion of them. The table records 14,000 or so clones, just under 70% of them present only once. This sample was gathered from a patient who underwent chemoradiotherapy. This sequence was found in a human donor with HPV-associated anogenital cancer. The chain combines TRBV10-3 with TRBJ2-7; the D call may be TRBD1 or TRBD2 (6 bases each). The CDR3 loop is CAISESKGGSYEQYF. For the CDR3, the DNA is TGTGCCATCAGTGAGTCGAAGGGGGGATCGTACGAGCAGTACTTC.